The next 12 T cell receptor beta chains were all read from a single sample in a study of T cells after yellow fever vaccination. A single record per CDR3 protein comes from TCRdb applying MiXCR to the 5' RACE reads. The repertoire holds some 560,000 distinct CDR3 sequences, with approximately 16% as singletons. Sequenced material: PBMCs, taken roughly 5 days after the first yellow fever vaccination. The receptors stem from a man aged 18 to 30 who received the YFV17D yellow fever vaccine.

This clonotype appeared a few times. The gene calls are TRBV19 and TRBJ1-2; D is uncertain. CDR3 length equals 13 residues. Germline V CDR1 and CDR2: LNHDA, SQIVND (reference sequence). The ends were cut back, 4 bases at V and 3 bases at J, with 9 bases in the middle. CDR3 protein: CASSTSGDYGYTF. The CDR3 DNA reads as TGTGCCAGTAGTACCTCAGGAGACTATGGCTACACCTTC.

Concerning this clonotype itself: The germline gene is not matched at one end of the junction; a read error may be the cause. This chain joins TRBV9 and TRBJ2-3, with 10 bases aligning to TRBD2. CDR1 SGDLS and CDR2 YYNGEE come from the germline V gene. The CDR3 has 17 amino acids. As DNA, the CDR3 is TGTTCCAGCAGCGTAGGCCTCAGCGGGGGGGCTAGAGATACGCAGTATTTT. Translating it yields CSSSVGLSGGARDTQYF.

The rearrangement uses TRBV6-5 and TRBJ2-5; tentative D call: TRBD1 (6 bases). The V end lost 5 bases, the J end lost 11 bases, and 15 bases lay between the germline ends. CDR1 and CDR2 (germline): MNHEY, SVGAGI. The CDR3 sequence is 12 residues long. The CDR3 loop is CASSPGHLGQYF. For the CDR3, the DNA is TGTGCCAGCAGTCCGGGACACCTTGGTCAGTACTTC.

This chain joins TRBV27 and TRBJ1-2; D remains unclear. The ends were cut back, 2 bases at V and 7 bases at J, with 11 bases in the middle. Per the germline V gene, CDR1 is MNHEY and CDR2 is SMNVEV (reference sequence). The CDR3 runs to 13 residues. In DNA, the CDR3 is TGTGCCAGCAGTTTAGCGGGGAGGGTTGGCTACACCTTC. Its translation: CASSLAGRVGYTF.

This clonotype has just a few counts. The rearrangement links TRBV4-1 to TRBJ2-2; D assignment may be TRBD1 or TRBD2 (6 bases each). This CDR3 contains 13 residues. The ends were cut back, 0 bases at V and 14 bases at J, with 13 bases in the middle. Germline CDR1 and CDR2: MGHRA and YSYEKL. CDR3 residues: CASSQEEGGILFF. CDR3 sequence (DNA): TGCGCCAGCAGCCAAGAGGAGGGGGGTATACTGTTTTTT.

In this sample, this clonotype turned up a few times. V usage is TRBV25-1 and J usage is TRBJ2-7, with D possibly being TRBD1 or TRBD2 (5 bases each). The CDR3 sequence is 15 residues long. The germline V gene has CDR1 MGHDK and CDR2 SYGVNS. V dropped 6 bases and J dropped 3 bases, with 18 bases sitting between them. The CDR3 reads CASSPGPAAGYEQYV. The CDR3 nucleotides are TGTGCCAGCAGCCCGGGGCCGGCAGCAGGCTACGAGCAGTACGTC.

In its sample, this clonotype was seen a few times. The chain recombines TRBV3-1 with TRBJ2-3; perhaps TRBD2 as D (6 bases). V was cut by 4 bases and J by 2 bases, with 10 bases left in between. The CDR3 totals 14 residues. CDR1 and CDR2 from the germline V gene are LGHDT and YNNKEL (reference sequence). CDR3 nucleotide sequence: TGTGCCAGCAGCCCCCGGGACTTCACAGATACGCAGTATTTT. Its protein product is CASSPRDFTDTQYF.

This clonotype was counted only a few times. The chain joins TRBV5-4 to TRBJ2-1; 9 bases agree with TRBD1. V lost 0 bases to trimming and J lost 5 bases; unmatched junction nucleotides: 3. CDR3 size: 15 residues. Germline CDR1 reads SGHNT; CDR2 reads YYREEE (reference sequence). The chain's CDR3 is CASSLEGTGNNEQFF. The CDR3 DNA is TGTGCCAGCAGCTTGGAAGGGACAGGGAACAATGAGCAGTTCTTC. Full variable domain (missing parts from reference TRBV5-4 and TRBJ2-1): ETGVTQSPTHLIKTRGQQVTLRCSSQSGHNTVSWYQQALGQGPQFIFQYYREEENGRGNFPPRFSGLQFPNYSSELNVNALELDDSALYLCASSLEGTGNNEQFFGPGTRLTVL.

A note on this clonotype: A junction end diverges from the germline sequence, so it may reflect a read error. CDR3 in amino acids: CGSSFGLQETQYF. The CDR3 coding sequence is TGTGGCAGCAGCTTCGGACTCCAAGAGACCCAGTACTTC. The V gene is TRBV7-3, the J gene TRBJ2-5; a weak D match, TRBD2 (5 bases). Germline V gene lookup returns CDR1 SGHTA and CDR2 FQGTGA. This CDR3 region has 13 residues.

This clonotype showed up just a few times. The CDR3 bases are TGCGCCAGCAGCCCGGACGGACTTAGGACTGAAGCTTTCTTT. Translation: CASSPDGLRTEAFF. The chain joins TRBV5-1 to TRBJ1-1; D unclear. This CDR3 is 14 amino acids long. Germline CDR1 reads SGHRS; CDR2 reads YFSETQ. Trimming took 4 bases from V and 5 from J, leaving 15 bases between them.

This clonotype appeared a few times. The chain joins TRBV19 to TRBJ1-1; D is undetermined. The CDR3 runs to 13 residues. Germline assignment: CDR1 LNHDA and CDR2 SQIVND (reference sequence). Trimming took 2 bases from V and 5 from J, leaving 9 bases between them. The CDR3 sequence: CASSIRRETEAFF. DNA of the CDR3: TGTGCCAGTAGTATACGGAGGGAGACTGAAGCTTTCTTT.

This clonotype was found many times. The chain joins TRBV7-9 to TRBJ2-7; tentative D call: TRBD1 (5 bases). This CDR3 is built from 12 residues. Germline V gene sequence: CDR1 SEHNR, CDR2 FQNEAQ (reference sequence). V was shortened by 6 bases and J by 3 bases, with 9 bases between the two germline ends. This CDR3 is CASSLRGYEQYF. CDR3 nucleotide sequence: TGTGCCAGCAGTTTAAGGGGCTACGAGCAGTACTTC. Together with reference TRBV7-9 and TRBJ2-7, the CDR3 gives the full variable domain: DTGVSQNPRHKITKRGQNVTFRCDPISEHNRLYWYRQTLGQGPEFLTYFQNEAQLEKSRLLSDRFSAERPKGSFSTLEIQRTEQGDSAMYLCASSLRGYEQYFGPGTRLTVT.